This entry concerns a single T cell receptor beta chain. The antigen is undetermined. The data derive from a study of blood T cells in healthy people across ages. The V gene's germline CDR1 is SGHTA and CDR2 FQGNSA. This CDR3 has 14 amino acids. V was pared by 5 bases and J by 5 bases, with 15 bases between. Study-wide points: Both higher diversity and more naive CD4+ cells marked long-lived donors when set against aged donors.

PCR was performed a second time for about 7 to 11 cycles using a sample-barcoded 5' primer and a J-beta primer mix. Individual samples furnished no less than 2.5 million CDR3-containing paired-end reads apiece. One entry per CDR3 protein, called by TCRdb with MiXCR from the 5' RACE reads. Of approximately 800,000 distinct CDR3 sequences listed, more than 55% are singletons. The receptor was isolated from a man in his forties or fifties in good health. The chain joins TRBV7-2 to TRBJ2-5; no firm D call. Sequenced input: blood. The CDR3 region has the DNA TGTGCCAGCAGCCCTCCTGCTGGGTATGAGACCCAGTACTTC. Its protein product is CASSPPAGYETQYF.